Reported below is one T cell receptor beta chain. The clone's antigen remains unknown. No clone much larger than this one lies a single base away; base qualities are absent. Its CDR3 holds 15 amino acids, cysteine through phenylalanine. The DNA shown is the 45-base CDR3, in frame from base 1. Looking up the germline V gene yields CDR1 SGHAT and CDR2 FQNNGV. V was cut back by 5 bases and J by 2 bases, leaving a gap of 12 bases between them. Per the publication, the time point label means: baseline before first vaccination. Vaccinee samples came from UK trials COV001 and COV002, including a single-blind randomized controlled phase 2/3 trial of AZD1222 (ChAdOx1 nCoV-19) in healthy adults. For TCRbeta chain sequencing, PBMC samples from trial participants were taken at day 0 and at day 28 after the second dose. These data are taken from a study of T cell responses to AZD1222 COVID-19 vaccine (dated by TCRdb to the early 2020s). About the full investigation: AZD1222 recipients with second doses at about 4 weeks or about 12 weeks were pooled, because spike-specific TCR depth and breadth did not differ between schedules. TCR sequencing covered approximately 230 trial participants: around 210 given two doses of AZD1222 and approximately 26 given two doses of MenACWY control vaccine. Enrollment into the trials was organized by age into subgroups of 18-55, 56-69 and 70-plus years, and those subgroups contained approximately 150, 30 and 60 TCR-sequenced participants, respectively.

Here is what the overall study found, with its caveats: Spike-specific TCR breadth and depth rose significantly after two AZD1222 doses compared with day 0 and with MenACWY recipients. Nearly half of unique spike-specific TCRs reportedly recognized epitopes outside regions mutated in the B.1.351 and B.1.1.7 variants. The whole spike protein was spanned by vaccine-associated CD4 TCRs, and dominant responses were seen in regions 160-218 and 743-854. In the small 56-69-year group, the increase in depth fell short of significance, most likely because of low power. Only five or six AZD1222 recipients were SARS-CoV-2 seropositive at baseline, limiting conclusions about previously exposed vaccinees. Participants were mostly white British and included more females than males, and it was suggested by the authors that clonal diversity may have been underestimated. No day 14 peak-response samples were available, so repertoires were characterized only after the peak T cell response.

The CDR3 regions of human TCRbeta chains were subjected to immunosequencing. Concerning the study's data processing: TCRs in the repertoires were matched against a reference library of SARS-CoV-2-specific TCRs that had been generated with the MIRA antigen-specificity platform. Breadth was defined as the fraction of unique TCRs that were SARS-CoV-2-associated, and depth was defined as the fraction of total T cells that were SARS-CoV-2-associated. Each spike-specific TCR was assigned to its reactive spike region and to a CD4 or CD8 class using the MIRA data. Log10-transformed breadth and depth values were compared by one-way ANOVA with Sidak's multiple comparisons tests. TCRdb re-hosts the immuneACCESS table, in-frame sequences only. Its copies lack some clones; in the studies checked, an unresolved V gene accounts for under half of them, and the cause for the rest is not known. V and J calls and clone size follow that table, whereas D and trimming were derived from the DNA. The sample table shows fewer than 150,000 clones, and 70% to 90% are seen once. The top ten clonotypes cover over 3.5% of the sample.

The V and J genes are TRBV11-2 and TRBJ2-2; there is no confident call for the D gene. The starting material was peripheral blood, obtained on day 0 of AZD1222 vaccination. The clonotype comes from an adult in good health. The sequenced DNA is TGTGCCAGCAGCGCTAGACGGATAAACACCGGGGAGCTGTTTTTT. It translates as CASSARRINTGELFF.